This T cell receptor (beta chain) was sequenced in a study of CD4+ T cells in melanoma. In germline, CDR1 is SGHKS, CDR2 YYEKEE (reference sequence). The CDR3 contains 16 residues. V dropped 2 bases and J dropped 7 bases, with 18 bases sitting between them. Assay: immunoSEQ multiplex PCR; the TCRdb copy retains only in-frame clones and omits some. The sample contains about 21,000 clones, around 80% of which appear only once. This sequence originates from a human donor with melanoma. The V call is TRBV5-5, the J call TRBJ1-4; D unresolved. CDR3 amino acids: CASSLSSLRLGEKLFF. DNA for the CDR3: TGTGCCAGCAGCTTAAGTTCTCTCCGTCTAGGTGAAAAACTGTTTTTT.